These T cell receptor beta chains were read from a single sample in a study of blood T cell repertoires in COVID-19. TCRdb's copy holds only in-frame clones and misses some; the assay was immunoSEQ multiplex PCR. This repertoire shows tens of thousands of clones, roughly 73% found once; its top ten account for 8.5% to 10%. The sequencing input was peripheral blood. These receptor sequences come from a human donor in a cohort sampled during active COVID-19. Each CDR3 is given with its conserved first and last residue. The D gene is left open where the match is weak. Clone size is given for some rows only: seen once, a few or many times, or a class if the clone is expanded.

clone size: NA
D gene: NA
V gene: TRBV5-5
J gene: TRBJ2-7
CDR3 protein: CASSLGTRDYEQYF
CDR3 DNA: TGTGCCAGCAGCTTGGGAACACGGGATTACGAGCAGTACTTC

clone size: once
D gene: NA
V gene: TRBV6-2/TRBV6-3
J gene: TRBJ2-5
CDR3 protein: CASSQSGVRGYQETQYF
CDR3 DNA: TGTGCCAGCAGCCAGAGCGGGGTGAGGGGGTACCAAGAGACCCAGTACTTC

clone size: NA
D gene: NA
V gene: TRBV10-2
J gene: TRBJ1-2
CDR3 protein: CASSERSYGYTF
CDR3 DNA: TGCGCCAGCAGTGAGCGTAGCTATGGCTACACCTTC

clone size: NA
D gene: NA
V gene: TRBV11-2
J gene: TRBJ1-5
CDR3 protein: CASSLEGGGNQPQHF
CDR3 DNA: TGTGCCAGCAGCTTAGAAGGAGGCGGCAATCAGCCCCAGCATTTT

clone size: NA
D gene: TRBD1
V gene: TRBV5-1
J gene: TRBJ1-3
CDR3 protein: CASSGTGTGSGNTIYF
CDR3 DNA: TGCGCCAGCAGCGGAACGGGGACAGGTTCTGGAAACACCATATATTTT

clone size: few
D gene: NA
V gene: TRBV5-1
J gene: TRBJ1-1
CDR3 protein: CASSLGQMNTEAFF
CDR3 DNA: TGCGCCAGCAGCTTGGGTCAGATGAACACTGAAGCTTTCTTT

clone size: NA
D gene: NA
V gene: TRBV18
J gene: TRBJ2-3
CDR3 protein: CASSPASGQFPQYF
CDR3 DNA: TGTGCCAGCTCACCAGCCAGTGGACAGTTTCCGCAGTATTTT

clone size: NA
D gene: TRBD1
V gene: TRBV5-1
J gene: TRBJ1-4
CDR3 protein: CASSRGQGVDEKLFF
CDR3 DNA: TGCGCCAGCAGCCGAGGACAGGGGGTGGATGAAAAACTGTTTTTT

clone size: NA
D gene: NA
V gene: TRBV6-6
J gene: TRBJ1-3
CDR3 protein: CASTKTGGSGNTIYF
CDR3 DNA: TGTGCCAGCACCAAGACTGGGGGCTCAGGAAACACCATATATTTT

clone size: NA
D gene: TRBD1
V gene: TRBV25-1
J gene: TRBJ1-1
CDR3 protein: CASWDRGQPAFF
CDR3 DNA: TGTGCCAGCTGGGACAGGGGGCAACCCGCTTTCTTT

clone size: NA
D gene: TRBD2
V gene: TRBV7-9
J gene: TRBJ2-3
CDR3 protein: CASRTTRLAGGPGTDTQYF
CDR3 DNA: TGTGCCAGCAGGACAACCAGGCTAGCGGGGGGGCCGGGCACAGATACGCAGTATTTT

clone size: NA
D gene: NA
V gene: TRBV5-6
J gene: TRBJ1-1
CDR3 protein: CASSFRSRNTEAFF
CDR3 DNA: TGTGCCAGCAGCTTTCGGTCAAGGAACACTGAAGCTTTCTTT

clone size: NA
D gene: NA
V gene: TRBV7-2
J gene: TRBJ1-2
CDR3 protein: CASSWTGITGYGYTF
CDR3 DNA: TGTGCCAGCAGCTGGACCGGAATCACAGGCTATGGCTACACCTTC

clone size: NA
D gene: NA
V gene: TRBV7-9
J gene: TRBJ2-4
CDR3 protein: CASSRTDRENIQYF
CDR3 DNA: TGTGCCAGCAGCCGAACCGACAGAGAAAACATTCAGTACTTC

clone size: NA
D gene: NA
V gene: TRBV21-1
J gene: TRBJ2-7
CDR3 protein: CASSKDGGTEQYF
CDR3 DNA: TGTGCCAGCAGCAAAGATGGCGGGACCGAGCAGTACTTC

clone size: NA
D gene: TRBD1
V gene: TRBV5-1
J gene: TRBJ1-4
CDR3 protein: CASSPRTGGNEKLFF
CDR3 DNA: TGCGCCAGCAGCCCTCGGACAGGGGGGAATGAAAAACTGTTTTTT

clone size: NA
D gene: TRBD1
V gene: TRBV5-1
J gene: TRBJ2-7
CDR3 protein: CASSPDRGPYEQYF
CDR3 DNA: TGCGCCAGCTCCCCGGACAGGGGTCCCTACGAGCAGTACTTC

clone size: NA
D gene: NA
V gene: TRBV30
J gene: TRBJ1-4
CDR3 protein: CAWSLGTNEKLFF
CDR3 DNA: TGTGCCTGGAGTTTGGGCACGAACGAAAAACTGTTTTTT

clone size: NA
D gene: NA
V gene: TRBV29-1
J gene: TRBJ1-1
CDR3 protein: CSAYRHSGAEAFF
CDR3 DNA: TGCAGCGCCTACCGCCACAGCGGGGCTGAAGCTTTCTTT

clone size: once
D gene: NA
V gene: TRBV19
J gene: TRBJ1-1
CDR3 protein: CASTPLRGGTEAFF
CDR3 DNA: TGTGCCAGTACCCCCTTGAGGGGAGGCACTGAAGCTTTCTTT

clone size: NA
D gene: NA
V gene: TRBV6-5
J gene: TRBJ1-2
CDR3 protein: CASTEQANYGYTF
CDR3 DNA: TGTGCCAGCACCGAACAGGCTAACTATGGCTACACCTTC

clone size: NA
D gene: NA
V gene: TRBV11-2
J gene: TRBJ1-4
CDR3 protein: CASSLGPTNEKLFF
CDR3 DNA: TGTGCCAGCAGCTTAGGGCCAACTAATGAAAAACTGTTTTTT

clone size: NA
D gene: TRBD2
V gene: TRBV28
J gene: TRBJ2-1
CDR3 protein: CASSLGVAGPSKQFF
CDR3 DNA: TGTGCCAGCAGTTTAGGTGTAGCGGGGCCTTCTAAGCAGTTCTTC

clone size: NA
D gene: NA
V gene: TRBV21-1
J gene: TRBJ1-2
CDR3 protein: CASSKARRGLGYTF
CDR3 DNA: TGTGCCAGCAGCAAAGCGAGGAGGGGGCTCGGCTACACCTTC

clone size: NA
D gene: NA
V gene: TRBV19
J gene: TRBJ2-6
CDR3 protein: CASTASGANVLTF
CDR3 DNA: TGTGCCAGCACAGCTTCTGGGGCCAACGTCCTGACTTTC

clone size: NA
D gene: TRBD1
V gene: TRBV30
J gene: TRBJ1-4
CDR3 protein: CAGQGGEKLFF
CDR3 DNA: TGTGCGGGACAGGGGGGTGAAAAACTGTTTTTT

clone size: few
D gene: NA
V gene: TRBV3-1/TRBV3-2
J gene: TRBJ1-6
CDR3 protein: CASSQLGHNSPLHF
CDR3 DNA: TGTGCCAGCAGCCAGCTAGGCCATAATTCACCCCTCCACTTT

clone size: NA
D gene: NA
V gene: TRBV5-1
J gene: TRBJ1-1
CDR3 protein: CASSLQQGAEAFF
CDR3 DNA: TGCGCCAGCAGCTTACAACAGGGAGCTGAAGCTTTCTTT

clone size: NA
D gene: NA
V gene: TRBV19
J gene: TRBJ1-3
CDR3 protein: CASSIPDHRYAGTIYF
CDR3 DNA: TGTGCCAGTAGTATCCCCGACCATCGATATGCGGGCACCATATATTTT

clone size: NA
D gene: TRBD1
V gene: TRBV7-9
J gene: TRBJ2-7
CDR3 protein: CASSFGTGGTYEQYF
CDR3 DNA: TGTGCCAGCAGCTTTGGGACAGGGGGTACGTACGAGCAGTACTTC

clone size: NA
D gene: TRBD1
V gene: TRBV7-9
J gene: TRBJ1-2
CDR3 protein: CASSPATDRVRGYTF
CDR3 DNA: TGTGCCAGCAGCCCCGCCACCGACAGGGTGAGAGGCTACACCTTC

clone size: NA
D gene: NA
V gene: TRBV19
J gene: TRBJ1-1
CDR3 protein: CASSSAGTRSEAFF
CDR3 DNA: TGTGCCAGTAGTTCCGCTGGTACTCGGAGTGAAGCTTTCTTT

clone size: once
D gene: NA
V gene: TRBV28
J gene: TRBJ2-7
CDR3 protein: CASRYRDIGPYEQYF
CDR3 DNA: TGTGCCAGCAGATACCGGGACATCGGCCCCTACGAGCAGTACTTC

clone size: NA
D gene: NA
V gene: TRBV2
J gene: TRBJ2-7
CDR3 protein: CASMRTGWYEQYF
CDR3 DNA: TGTGCCAGCATGCGTACAGGGTGGTACGAGCAGTACTTC

clone size: few
D gene: NA
V gene: TRBV11-2
J gene: TRBJ1-1
CDR3 protein: CASSREMNTEAFF
CDR3 DNA: TGTGCCAGCAGCCGCGAGATGAACACTGAAGCTTTCTTT

clone size: NA
D gene: NA
V gene: TRBV6-5
J gene: TRBJ2-1
CDR3 protein: CASSSRGADEQFF
CDR3 DNA: TGTGCCAGCAGTAGCAGGGGGGCGGATGAGCAGTTCTTC

clone size: NA
D gene: NA
V gene: TRBV6-4
J gene: TRBJ2-1
CDR3 protein: CASSEESSYNEQFF
CDR3 DNA: TGTGCCAGCAGTGAAGAGAGCTCCTACAATGAGCAGTTCTTC

clone size: NA
D gene: TRBD1
V gene: TRBV10-3
J gene: TRBJ2-7
CDR3 protein: CAIRDRQGANYEQYF
CDR3 DNA: TGTGCCATCAGGGACAGACAGGGGGCTAACTACGAGCAGTACTTC

clone size: NA
D gene: NA
V gene: TRBV28
J gene: TRBJ1-4
CDR3 protein: CASSLYAPTTNEKLFF
CDR3 DNA: TGTGCCAGCAGTTTATACGCTCCTACAACTAATGAAAAACTGTTTTTT

clone size: NA
D gene: TRBD1
V gene: TRBV2
J gene: TRBJ2-7
CDR3 protein: CASAGTASYEQYF
CDR3 DNA: TGTGCCTCCGCCGGGACAGCCTCCTACGAGCAGTACTTC

clone size: once
D gene: NA
V gene: TRBV5-4
J gene: TRBJ2-3
CDR3 protein: CASSPSTDTQYF
CDR3 DNA: TGTGCCAGCAGTCCTAGCACAGATACGCAGTATTTT

clone size: few
D gene: TRBD1
V gene: TRBV2
J gene: TRBJ1-5
CDR3 protein: CASRRDSKGQPQHF
CDR3 DNA: TGTGCCAGCAGGCGGGACAGCAAAGGTCAGCCCCAGCATTTT

clone size: NA
D gene: TRBD1
V gene: TRBV5-1
J gene: TRBJ1-3
CDR3 protein: CASRSRDRGADTIYF
CDR3 DNA: TGCGCCAGCAGATCCCGGGACAGGGGCGCGGACACCATATATTTT

clone size: NA
D gene: NA
V gene: TRBV12-3/TRBV12-4
J gene: TRBJ1-3
CDR3 protein: CASSFAGNTIYF
CDR3 DNA: TGTGCCAGCAGTTTTGCGGGAAACACCATATATTTT

clone size: once
D gene: TRBD2
V gene: TRBV19
J gene: TRBJ2-5
CDR3 protein: CASSWGRTSGQETQYF
CDR3 DNA: TGTGCCAGTAGTTGGGGAAGAACTAGCGGGCAAGAGACCCAGTACTTC

clone size: few
D gene: TRBD2
V gene: TRBV7-2
J gene: TRBJ2-1
CDR3 protein: CASSWGRDYPYNEQFF
CDR3 DNA: TGTGCCAGCAGCTGGGGCCGGGACTACCCTTACAATGAGCAGTTCTTC

clone size: NA
D gene: TRBD1
V gene: TRBV18
J gene: TRBJ1-5
CDR3 protein: CASSTDRDQPQHF
CDR3 DNA: TGTGCCAGCTCAACCGACAGGGATCAGCCCCAGCATTTT

clone size: NA
D gene: TRBD2
V gene: TRBV5-1
J gene: TRBJ2-5
CDR3 protein: CASSFHGLAGEETQYF
CDR3 DNA: TGCGCCAGCAGTTTTCACGGACTAGCGGGGGAGGAGACCCAGTACTTC

clone size: NA
D gene: TRBD1
V gene: TRBV9
J gene: TRBJ1-3
CDR3 protein: CASSVGGQGTGNTIYF
CDR3 DNA: TGTGCCAGCAGCGTAGGTGGACAGGGGACCGGAAACACCATATATTTT

clone size: few
D gene: TRBD1
V gene: TRBV19
J gene: TRBJ1-5
CDR3 protein: CASSRQGGQPQHF
CDR3 DNA: TGTGCCAGTAGTAGACAGGGGGGACAGCCCCAGCATTTT

clone size: NA
D gene: TRBD2
V gene: TRBV5-4
J gene: TRBJ2-1
CDR3 protein: CASSSWTSRRVNEQFF
CDR3 DNA: TGTGCCAGCAGCTCATGGACTAGCCGGCGTGTCAATGAGCAGTTCTTC

clone size: NA
D gene: TRBD1
V gene: TRBV11-3
J gene: TRBJ2-7
CDR3 protein: CASSPDRDEQYF
CDR3 DNA: TGTGCCAGCTCCCCAGACAGGGACGAGCAGTACTTC

clone size: few
D gene: TRBD2
V gene: TRBV7-3
J gene: TRBJ2-2
CDR3 protein: CASSLAAGGYTGELFF
CDR3 DNA: TGTGCCAGCAGCTTGGCAGCGGGGGGCTACACCGGGGAGCTGTTTTTT

clone size: NA
D gene: NA
V gene: TRBV7-9
J gene: TRBJ1-4
CDR3 protein: CASSLMGQIGEKLFF
CDR3 DNA: TGTGCCAGCAGCTTGATGGGACAAATTGGGGAAAAACTGTTTTTT

clone size: NA
D gene: NA
V gene: TRBV5-6
J gene: TRBJ2-5
CDR3 protein: CASSLGQRETQYF
CDR3 DNA: TGTGCCAGCAGCTTAGGACAAAGGGAGACCCAGTACTTC

clone size: once
D gene: TRBD1
V gene: TRBV10-3
J gene: TRBJ2-6
CDR3 protein: CAISGRGQEYSGANVLTF
CDR3 DNA: TGTGCCATCAGTGGAAGGGGACAGGAGTACTCTGGGGCCAACGTCCTGACTTTC

clone size: once
D gene: TRBD1
V gene: TRBV24-1
J gene: TRBJ2-7
CDR3 protein: CATSGTGSSYEQYF
CDR3 DNA: TGTGCCACCAGTGGGACAGGTAGCTCCTACGAGCAGTACTTC